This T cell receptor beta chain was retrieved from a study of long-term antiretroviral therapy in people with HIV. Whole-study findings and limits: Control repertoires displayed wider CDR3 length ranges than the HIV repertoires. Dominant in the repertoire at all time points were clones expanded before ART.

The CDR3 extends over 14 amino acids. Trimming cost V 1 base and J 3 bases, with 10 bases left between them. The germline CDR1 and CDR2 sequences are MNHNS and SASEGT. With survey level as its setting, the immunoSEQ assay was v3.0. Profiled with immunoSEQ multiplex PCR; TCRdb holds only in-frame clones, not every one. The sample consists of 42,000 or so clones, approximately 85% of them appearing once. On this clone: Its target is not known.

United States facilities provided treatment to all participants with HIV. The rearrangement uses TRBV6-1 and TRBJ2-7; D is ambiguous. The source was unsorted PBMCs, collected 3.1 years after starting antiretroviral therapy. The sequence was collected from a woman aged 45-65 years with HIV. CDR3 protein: CASSEVGSIYEQYF. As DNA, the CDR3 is TGTGCCAGCAGTGAAGTGGGCAGTATCTACGAGCAGTACTTC.